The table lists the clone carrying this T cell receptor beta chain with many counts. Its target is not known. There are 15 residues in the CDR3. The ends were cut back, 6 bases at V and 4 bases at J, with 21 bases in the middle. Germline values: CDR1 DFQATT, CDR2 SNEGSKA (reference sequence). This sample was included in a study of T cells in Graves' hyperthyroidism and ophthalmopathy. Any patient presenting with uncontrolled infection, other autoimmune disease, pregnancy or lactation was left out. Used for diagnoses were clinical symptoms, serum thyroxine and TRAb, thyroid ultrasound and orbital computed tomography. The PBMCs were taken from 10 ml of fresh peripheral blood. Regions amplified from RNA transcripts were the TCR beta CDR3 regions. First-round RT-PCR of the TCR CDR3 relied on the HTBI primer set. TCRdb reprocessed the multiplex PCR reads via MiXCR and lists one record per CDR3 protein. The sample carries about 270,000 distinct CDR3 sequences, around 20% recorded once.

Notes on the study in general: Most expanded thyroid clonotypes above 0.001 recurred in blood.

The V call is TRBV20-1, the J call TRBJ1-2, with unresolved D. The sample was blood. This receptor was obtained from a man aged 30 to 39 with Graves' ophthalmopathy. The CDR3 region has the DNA TGCAGTGCCATTTCAAGACTGTACGACTTCTATGGCTACACCTTC. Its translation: CSAISRLYDFYGYTF.